This T cell receptor (beta chain) comes out of a study of human T cells and chemical hapten exposure. For the study at large: Yields of TCR per sample differed, chiefly owing to small differences in pooled library volume. Whole-study results and caveats: Controls had significantly fewer large CDR3 similarity clusters than were formed by expanded TCRs.

TCRdb independently ran MiXCR on the RACE reads; one entry per CDR3 protein. The sample has some 300,000 distinct CDR3 sequences, over 5% seen once. This clonotype was counted ten times or more. What it binds is not known. CDR3 length: 13 residues. CDR1 is LNHNV, CDR2 YYDKDF, per germline (reference sequence). Trimming pared 8 bases from V and 4 bases from J, leaving 12 bases between. Stated time point: pre-sensitization, week 0. Treatment defined: therapeutic diphenylcyclopropenone sensitization with weekly scalp DPC. Each donor was an alopecia patient between 18 and 70 years of age who qualified for DPC.

This sequence was found in a woman aged 18-29 years with alopecia areata. Some clones in this sample may be carry-over from other donors' samples. The sequencing used whole blood, collected in connection with sensitization to the hapten diphenylcyclopropenone (DPC). The rearrangement links TRBV15 to TRBJ1-5; no clear D. The CDR3 DNA follows: TGTGCCACCGGGCCCTGGGGTAATCAGCCCCAGCATTTT. This sequence encodes CATGPWGNQPQHF.